This T cell receptor beta chain was identified during a study of blood T cell repertoires in COVID-19. The CDR3 totals 15 residues. Per germline, CDR1 SGHRS and CDR2 YFSETQ. V shed 0 bases, J shed 3 bases, and the junction held 5 bases outside the gene matches. Method: immunoSEQ multiplex PCR; TCRdb's copy keeps in-frame clones and lacks some. Of roughly 130,000 clones in the sample, around 87% are singletons; the top ten hold approximately 3.6%. The sequence came from a woman aged 55-69 years with acute or convalescent COVID-19. The sample was peripheral blood. This sequence joins TRBV5-1 and TRBJ2-5, with TRBD2 identical over 7 bases. The CDR3 here is CASSLGGRAEETQYF. The CDR3 nucleotides are TGCGCCAGCAGCTTGGGGGGGAGGGCCGAAGAGACCCAGTACTTC.